Listed here are 20 T cell receptor beta chains from one sample, sequenced in a study of identical twins. MiXCR, applied by TCRdb to the 5' RACE reads, yields one record per CDR3 protein. The sample comprises roughly 690,000 distinct CDR3 sequences, 5.5% to 7.5% of which are singletons, and under 2% rests with the top ten. The specimen sequenced was naive T cells sorted from blood. These receptors came from a man aged 18 to 35 in good health.

This clonotype was recorded at least ten times. The chain carries TRBV12-3 or TRBV12-4 and TRBJ2-4; D may be TRBD1 (6 bases). V was pared by 2 bases and J by 2 bases, with 7 bases between. The CDR3 spans 14 residues. CDR3 sequence: CASSLWGPKNIQYF. Here the CDR3 DNA reads TGTGCCAGCAGTTTATGGGGGCCCAAAAACATTCAGTACTTC.

This clonotype was counted many times. The CDR3 is CATSDPLAGDGDEQFF. The CDR3 DNA reads TGTGCCACCAGTGACCCACTAGCGGGAGATGGAGATGAGCAGTTCTTC. The V and J genes are TRBV24-1 and TRBJ2-1; 11 nucleotides match TRBD2. The germline V gene encodes CDR1 KGHDR and CDR2 SFDVKD. V lost 4 bases and J lost 8; bases outside the gene matches: 9. CDR3 length equals 16 residues.

This clonotype appeared many times. J is TRBJ2-1 and V is TRBV20-1, with TRBD2 matching 10 bases. Germline V CDR1 and CDR2: DFQATT, SNEGSKA (reference sequence). The CDR3 consists of 14 residues. Trimming at V came to 2 bases and at J to 7 bases, leaving 5 bases not matched to a gene. The CDR3 bases are TGCAGTGCTAGACCAGCGGGAGGGGAAAATGAGCAGTTCTTC. Protein sequence: CSARPAGGENEQFF.

This clonotype was recorded at least ten times. The genes are TRBV20-1 and TRBJ2-1; 7 bases map to TRBD1. Per the germline V gene, CDR1 is DFQATT and CDR2 is SNEGSKA (reference sequence). The V gene end was trimmed by 3 bases and the J gene end by 1 base; junction bases not matched to a gene: 3. The length of the CDR3 is 14 residues. CDR3 sequence: CSASGQDSYNEQFF. CDR3 bases: TGCAGTGCTAGCGGACAGGATTCCTACAATGAGCAGTTCTTC.

This clonotype was detected many times. The V gene is TRBV4-3, the J gene TRBJ1-5; 11 bases agree with TRBD1. CDR3 length equals 15 residues. CDR1 is LGHNA, CDR2 YSLEER, per germline. The V gene end was trimmed by 1 base and the J gene end by 6 bases; junction bases not matched to a gene: 2. The CDR3 coding sequence is TGCGCCAGCAGCCAAGGGACAGGGGGCGGTCAGCCCCAGCATTTT. It yields the protein CASSQGTGGGQPQHF.

This clonotype was seen at least ten times. The chain joins TRBV19 to TRBJ1-4, with D perhaps matching TRBD1 (5 bases). Germline loops: CDR1 LNHDA, CDR2 SQIVND (reference sequence). CDR3 length: 14 amino acids. V lost 5 bases, J lost 7 bases, and 14 bases lay in between. Written as DNA, the CDR3 is TGTGCCAGTAGTTACGGGACGGCCATTGAAAAACTGTTTTTT. This translates into CASSYGTAIEKLFF.

The V gene is TRBV15, the J gene TRBJ1-5; D not certain. Trimming shortened V by 6 bases and J by 3 bases, and 6 bases separated the two germline ends. The CDR3 runs to 12 residues. Germline CDR1 and CDR2: LNHNV and YYDKDF (reference sequence). The CDR3 coding sequence is TGTGCCACCAGTAGTAACAATCAGCCCCAGCATTTT. Protein sequence: CATSSNNQPQHF.

This clonotype was detected many times. The chain links TRBV29-1 to TRBJ2-7, with no clear D. The V gene's germline CDR1 is SQVTM and CDR2 ANQGSEA. CDR3 size: 12 residues. Trimming removed 1 base at V and 6 bases at J, with 10 bases between. The CDR3, as DNA: TGCAGCGTTGAAGTAGGAAGAGGCGAGCAGTACGTC. Translation gives CSVEVGRGEQYV.

This clonotype was seen repeatedly, ten times or more. The chain combines TRBV20-1 with TRBJ2-1, with 10 bases aligning to TRBD2. Trimming removed 0 bases from V and 4 bases from J; junction bases left unmatched: 3. Germline V CDR1 and CDR2: DFQATT, SNEGSKA (reference sequence). This CDR3 spans 15 amino acids. CDR3 nucleotide sequence: TGCAGTGCTAGAGATTGGACTAGCGGATACAATGAGCAGTTCTTC. Translation: CSARDWTSGYNEQFF.

This clonotype occurred a few times. V usage is TRBV11-2 and J usage is TRBJ2-5; TRBD2 matches at 8 bases. V gave up 10 bases and J gave up 5 bases; unmatched junction bases: 9. CDR3 length equals 13 residues. CDR1 SGHAT and CDR2 FQNNGV come from the germline V gene. The CDR3 here is CATGAGAGETQYF. CDR3 nucleotides: TGTGCCACCGGAGCGGGAGCGGGTGAGACCCAGTACTTC.

In this sample, this clonotype turned up many times. V and J are TRBV6-5 and TRBJ2-1; D may be TRBD1 (5 bases). The CDR3 contains 13 residues. Germline CDR1 and CDR2: MNHEY and SVGAGI. The V end lost 2 bases, the J end lost 8 bases, and 10 bases lay between the germline ends. CDR3 region: CASSYPQGYEQFF. The CDR3 nucleotides read TGTGCCAGCAGTTACCCCCAGGGTTATGAGCAGTTCTTC.

This clonotype showed up just a few times. The chain has TRBV20-1 and TRBJ2-7; D possibly matches TRBD1 or TRBD2 (7 bases each). The CDR3 runs 16 residues. Trimming left V 5 bases short and J 0 bases short, with 20 bases between. CDR1 and CDR2 from the germline V gene are DFQATT and SNEGSKA (reference sequence). CDR3 residues: CSAPQRQGLNSYEQYF. As DNA, the CDR3 is TGCAGTGCTCCCCAAAGACAGGGACTAAACTCCTACGAGCAGTACTTC.

This clonotype was recorded many times. The chain links TRBV5-4 to TRBJ2-1, with 7 bases aligning to TRBD2. The CDR3 totals 15 residues. V shed 0 bases and J 3 bases; nucleotides not matched to a gene: 3. Germline V gene data show CDR1 as SGHNT and CDR2 as YYREEE (reference sequence). The CDR3 sequence: CASSLVLAGYNEQFF. The DNA of the CDR3 is TGTGCCAGCAGCTTGGTATTAGCGGGCTACAATGAGCAGTTCTTC. Variable domain in full (rest from reference TRBV5-4 and TRBJ2-1): ETGVTQSPTHLIKTRGQQVTLRCSSQSGHNTVSWYQQALGQGPQFIFQYYREEENGRGNFPPRFSGLQFPNYSSELNVNALELDDSALYLCASSLVLAGYNEQFFGPGTRLTVL.

This sequence joins TRBV6-2 or TRBV6-3 and TRBJ2-1, with D uncertain. The CDR3 has 12 residues. The germline gives CDR1 MNHEY, CDR2 SVGEGT. Trimming shortened V by 2 bases and J by 9 bases, and 8 bases separated the two germline ends. CDR3 sequence: CASSYVVPEQFF. The CDR3, as DNA: TGTGCCAGCAGTTACGTGGTCCCTGAGCAGTTCTTC.

This clonotype turned up a few times. One end of the junction does not line up with germline, which may come from a read error. The chain is built from TRBV7-9 and TRBJ2-2, with D perhaps matching TRBD2 (5 bases). Germline V gives CDR1 SEHNR, CDR2 FQNEAQ (reference sequence). The CDR3 sequence is 15 residues long. DNA for the CDR3: TGTGCCAGCAGCCTAGCTTGGACTTCACCCGGGGAGCTGTTTTTT. This sequence encodes CASSLAWTSPGELFF.

The chain recombines TRBV6-4 with TRBJ2-1; 12 nucleotides match TRBD2. The V gene end was trimmed by 4 bases and the J gene end by 8 bases; junction bases not matched to a gene: 6. The CDR3 loop spans 15 amino acids. Germline lookup yields CDR1 MRHNA and CDR2 SNTAGT. The DNA for the CDR3 is TGTGCCAGCAGTGCACTAGCGGGAGGTCGGGATGAGCAGTTCTTC. Amino acid sequence: CASSALAGGRDEQFF.

The chain uses TRBV9 and TRBJ2-7; D might be TRBD2 (6 bases). V was cut by 2 bases and J by 1 base, with 10 bases left in between. This CDR3 has 14 residues. Germline V gene lookup returns CDR1 SGDLS and CDR2 YYNGEE. CDR3 in DNA: TGTGCCAGCAGCGTTCAGGACTATTCCTACGAGCAGTACTTC. This encodes CASSVQDYSYEQYF.

This clonotype has only a few counts. CDR3 coding DNA: TGTGCCAGCAGCTTAGCGGGAGCGGTGATCACAGATACGCAGTATTTT. It translates to CASSLAGAVITDTQYF. This sequence joins TRBV7-2 and TRBJ2-3, with TRBD2 as a possible D gene (5 bases). The CDR3 runs 16 residues. Deletions cut 0 bases from V and 2 bases from J, with 12 bases between. Germline V gene sequence: CDR1 SGHTA, CDR2 FQGNSA.

This clonotype was detected ten times or more. This chain links TRBV20-1 with TRBJ2-1, with 10 bases lining up with TRBD2. The CDR3 is 15 amino acids. The germline CDR1 and CDR2 sequences are DFQATT and SNEGSKA (reference sequence). V gave up 1 base and J gave up 5 bases; unmatched junction bases: 5. CDR3 region: CSARAGTSAHNEQFF. The CDR3 region has the DNA TGCAGTGCTAGAGCTGGGACTAGCGCCCACAATGAGCAGTTCTTC.

This clonotype has only a few counts. The chain joins TRBV29-1 to TRBJ2-1; a possible D gene is TRBD1 (5 bases). Germline loops: CDR1 SQVTM, CDR2 ANQGSEA. V dropped 6 bases and J dropped 2 bases, with 14 bases sitting between them. This CDR3 is 14 amino acids long. CDR3 DNA sequence: TGCAGCGTGACCCAGGGTTTGCCCTACAATGAGCAGTTCTTC. Translated, it gives CSVTQGLPYNEQFF.